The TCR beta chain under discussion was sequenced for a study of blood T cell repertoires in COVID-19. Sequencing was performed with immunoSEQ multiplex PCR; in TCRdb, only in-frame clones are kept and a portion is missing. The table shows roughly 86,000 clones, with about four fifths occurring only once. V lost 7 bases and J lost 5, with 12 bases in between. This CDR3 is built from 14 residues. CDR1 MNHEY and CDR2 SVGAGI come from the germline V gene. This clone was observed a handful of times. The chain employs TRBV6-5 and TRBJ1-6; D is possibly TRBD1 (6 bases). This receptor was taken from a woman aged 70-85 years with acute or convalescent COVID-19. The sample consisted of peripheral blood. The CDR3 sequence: CASTTDRNNSPLHF. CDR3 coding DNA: TGTGCCAGCACCACCGACAGGAATAATTCACCCCTCCACTTT.